This T cell receptor (beta chain) is from a study of a mutant IDH1 vaccine in newly diagnosed glioma. About the study: The start of vaccination came 4-6 weeks after radiotherapy alone, or with temozolomide cycles. The therapy given earlier, which was standard therapy, consisted of radiotherapy, temozolomide, or both, and most of the patients received both.

Time point denoted: week 35, safety follow-up. In the vaccine, a single dose held 300 ug of the mutant IDH1 20-mer peptide, along with topical imiquimod. Trimming at V came to 5 bases and at J to 8 bases, leaving 18 bases not matched to a gene. The germline gives CDR1 SGHVS, CDR2 FNYEAQ. The CDR3 runs 17 residues. Measured with immunoSEQ multiplex PCR; TCRdb has only the in-frame clones, and not every one. The sample has more than 45,000 clones; around nine tenths are singletons. As regards this clone: Its antigen remains unknown.

The material sequenced was PBMCs, taken from a glioma patient whose treatment included an IDH1 peptide vaccine. V is TRBV7-6 and J is TRBJ2-1, with TRBD2 matching 7 bases. This TCR derives from a woman aged 40 to 50 with glioma. The CDR3 here is CASSPTTPGLTMHEQFF. CDR3 sequence (DNA): TGTGCCAGCAGCCCTACAACCCCGGGACTAACTATGCATGAGCAGTTCTTC.